This T cell receptor (beta chain) was found in a study of CD8 T cells in ankylosing spondylitis. General study findings and limits: Made up of 7 to 9 highly homologous variants, a TCR beta motif appeared characteristic of ankylosing spondylitis blood.

V shed 7 bases and J 1 base; nucleotides not matched to a gene: 2. The germline V gene has CDR1 KGHDR and CDR2 SFDVKD. The CDR3 length is 14 residues. Making the TCR beta libraries involved quantitative 5'-RACE with molecular barcodes. From the 5' RACE reads, TCRdb called clonotypes with MiXCR, one entry per CDR3 protein. Of roughly 160,000 distinct CDR3 sequences listed, about 9.9% are singletons. About this clonotype itself: Its target is unknown. A much bigger clone sits one base away, suggesting this may be a read error.

V and J are TRBV24-1 and TRBJ2-3; 9 bases are shared with TRBD1. Source material: blood, either unsorted or a sorted T cell fraction (not recorded which). The TCR comes from a male donor with ankylosing spondylitis or in good health (not recorded which). The CDR3 here is CATRGDRGTDTQYF. For the CDR3, the DNA is TGTGCCACCAGAGGGGACAGGGGCACAGATACGCAGTATTTT.